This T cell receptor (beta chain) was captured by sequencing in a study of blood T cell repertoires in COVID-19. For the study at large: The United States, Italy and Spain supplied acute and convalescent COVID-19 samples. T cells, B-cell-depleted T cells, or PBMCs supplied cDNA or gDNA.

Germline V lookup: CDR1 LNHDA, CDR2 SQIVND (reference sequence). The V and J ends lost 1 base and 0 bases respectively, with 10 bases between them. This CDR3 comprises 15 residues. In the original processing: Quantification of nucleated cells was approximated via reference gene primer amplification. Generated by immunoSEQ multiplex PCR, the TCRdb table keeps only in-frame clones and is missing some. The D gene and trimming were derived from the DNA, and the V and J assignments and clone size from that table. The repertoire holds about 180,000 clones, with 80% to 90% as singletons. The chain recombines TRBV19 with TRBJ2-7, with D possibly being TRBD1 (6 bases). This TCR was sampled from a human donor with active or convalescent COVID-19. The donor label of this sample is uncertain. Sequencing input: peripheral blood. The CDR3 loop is CASSIGQGTSYEQYF. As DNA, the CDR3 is TGTGCCAGTAGTATAGGGCAGGGGACCTCCTACGAGCAGTACTTC. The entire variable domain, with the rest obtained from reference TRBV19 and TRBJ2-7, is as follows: DGGITQSPKYLFRKEGQNVTLSCEQNLNHDAMYWYRQDPGQGLRLIYYSQIVNDFQKGDIAEGYSVSREKKESFPLTVTSAQKNPTAFYLCASSIGQGTSYEQYFGPGTRLTVT.